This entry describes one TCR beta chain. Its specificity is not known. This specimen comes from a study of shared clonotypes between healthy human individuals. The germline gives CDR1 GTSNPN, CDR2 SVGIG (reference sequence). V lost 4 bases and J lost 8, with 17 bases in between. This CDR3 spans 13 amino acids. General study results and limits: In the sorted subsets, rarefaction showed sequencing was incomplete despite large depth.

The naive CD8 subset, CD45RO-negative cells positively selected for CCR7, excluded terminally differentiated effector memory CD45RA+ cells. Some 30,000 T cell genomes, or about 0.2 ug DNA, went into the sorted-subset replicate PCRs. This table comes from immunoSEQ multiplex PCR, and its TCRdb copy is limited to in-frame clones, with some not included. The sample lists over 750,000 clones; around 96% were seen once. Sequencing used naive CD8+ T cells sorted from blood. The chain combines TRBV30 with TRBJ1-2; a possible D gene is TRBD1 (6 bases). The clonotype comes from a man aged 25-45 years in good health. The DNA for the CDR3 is TGTGCCTGGACCCCCGGGGGCGCGTGGGGCTACACCTTC. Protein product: CAWTPGGAWGYTF.